Shown below are 4 T cell receptor beta chains from a single sample sequenced in a study of blood T cell repertoires in COVID-19. Data came from immunoSEQ multiplex PCR; TCRdb stores just in-frame clones and leaves some out. The table has fewer than 45,000 clones, around four fifths seen once; the top ten hold 1.5% to 2%. Sequenced sample: peripheral blood. The origin of the receptors is a man between 60 and 70 years old with COVID-19, enrolled during active disease.

The genes are TRBV18 and TRBJ1-1, with 7 bases that match TRBD1. The junction had 8 bases not matched to a gene; V was cut back by 0 bases and J by 1 base. Germline assignment: CDR1 KGHSH and CDR2 LQKENI. The CDR3 consists of 17 residues. CDR3 in DNA: TGTGCCAGCTCACCACCGAAAAGGGGGCAACGGAACACTGAAGCTTTCTTT. Translation gives CASSPPKRGQRNTEAFF.

J is TRBJ1-1 and V is TRBV30; D may be TRBD1 (5 bases). The CDR3 contains 14 residues. In germline, CDR1 is GTSNPN, CDR2 SVGIG (reference sequence). V was trimmed by 5 bases and J by 4 bases, leaving 17 bases between them. CDR3 sequence: CAWDSAGLGTEAFF. The CDR3 DNA reads TGTGCCTGGGACAGTGCAGGGTTGGGCACTGAAGCTTTCTTT.

The chain recombines TRBV25-1 with TRBJ1-2; no reliable D call. CDR3 length equals 15 residues. Trimming took 4 bases from V and 4 from J, leaving 16 bases between them. CDR1 MGHDK and CDR2 SYGVNS come from the germline V gene. The CDR3 reads CASSASGKAPYGYTF. For the CDR3, the DNA is TGTGCCAGCAGTGCCTCCGGGAAAGCTCCCTATGGCTACACCTTC.

The genes are TRBV28 and TRBJ2-7; 7 bases map to TRBD1. The CDR3 is 13 residues long. CDR1 and CDR2 (germline): MDHEN, SYDVKM. V lost 5 bases, J lost 2 bases, and 3 bases stayed unmatched. The CDR3 DNA reads TGTGCCAGCAGTCCGACAGGGACCTACGAGCAGTACTTC. Its protein product is CASSPTGTYEQYF.